The next 10 T cell receptor beta chains were all read from a single sample in a study of blood T cell repertoires in COVID-19. The method was immunoSEQ multiplex PCR; TCRdb's version includes in-frame clones alone and lacks a portion of them. The data show about 240,000 clones, about 83% seen once. Sequenced: peripheral blood. The receptors stem from a man in his thirties or forties who had recovered from COVID-19.

V is TRBV7-6 and J is TRBJ1-2; TRBD1 agrees at 9 bases. The CDR3 length is 15 residues. Germline V gene data show CDR1 as SGHVS and CDR2 as FNYEAQ. Trimming at V came to 5 bases and at J to 7 bases, leaving 11 bases not matched to a gene. The CDR3 DNA sequence: TGTGCCAGCAGCCCAAGAACAGGGGGCAGGATTGGCTACACCTTC. Its translation is CASSPRTGGRIGYTF.

V usage is TRBV11-2 and J usage is TRBJ2-5; TRBD1 matches 7 bases. The CDR3 has 15 amino acids. Germline assignment: CDR1 SGHAT and CDR2 FQNNGV. The V segment lost 6 bases and the J segment 2 bases; nucleotides outside the gene matches: 9. DNA of the CDR3: TGTGCCAGCAGTCGCATTTCGGGACAGCAAGAGACCCAGTACTTC. It yields the protein CASSRISGQQETQYF.

V usage is TRBV19 and J usage is TRBJ1-5, with D hard to call. CDR1 LNHDA and CDR2 SQIVND come from the germline V gene (reference sequence). The CDR3 has 17 residues. V was trimmed by 4 bases and J by 6 bases, leaving 22 bases between them. The CDR3 here is CASSTSLGGIGSQPQHF. In nucleotides, the CDR3 is TGTGCCAGTAGTACGAGCCTCGGAGGAATAGGGTCTCAGCCCCAGCATTTT.

This clone was picked up one time. V is TRBV4-1 and J is TRBJ2-4; D call uncertain. Germline loops: CDR1 MGHRA, CDR2 YSYEKL. V lost 5 bases and J lost 3, with 8 bases in between. This CDR3 is built from 13 residues. CDR3 sequence reads: CASSGTNKNIQYF. The CDR3 nucleotides read TGCGCCAGCAGCGGAACTAACAAAAACATTCAGTACTTC.

Written as DNA, the CDR3 is TGTGCCAGCAGCTTAGGGTATGGGCTCTACGAGCAGTACGTC. This gives the protein CASSLGYGLYEQYV. The V and J genes are TRBV11-2 and TRBJ2-7, with D uncertain. Germline loops: CDR1 SGHAT, CDR2 FQNNGV. The CDR3 is 14 amino acids. V lost 1 base to trimming and J lost 3 bases, with 10 bases between them.

With regard to this clone: Other DNA sequences in this specimen translate into the identical CDR3. The chain recombines TRBV3-1 (or the pseudogene TRBV3-2) with TRBJ2-7, with D possibly matching TRBD2 (6 bases). The germline V and J ends were trimmed by 4 bases and 6 bases, with 10 bases remaining between them. Germline V lookup: CDR1 LGHDT, CDR2 YNNKEL (reference sequence). The CDR3 totals 12 residues. CDR3: CASSLLGGEQYF. Here the CDR3 DNA reads TGTGCCAGCAGCCTCCTCGGGGGCGAGCAGTACTTC.

The rearrangement joins TRBV13 to TRBJ2-5; D is possibly TRBD2 (5 bases). Between the trimmed V and J ends, which lost 1 base and 2 bases, there was a span of 8 bases. The CDR3 runs to 14 residues. Germline CDR1 reads PRHDT; CDR2 reads FYEKMQ (reference sequence). The CDR3 region has the DNA TGTGCCAGCAGCTTAGATGGGGAGCAAGAGACCCAGTACTTC. Translation gives CASSLDGEQETQYF. Together with reference TRBV13 and TRBJ2-5, the CDR3 gives the full variable domain: AAGVIQSPRHLIKEKRETATLKCYPIPRHDTVYWYQQGPGQDPQFLISFYEKMQSDKGSIPDRFSAQQFSDYHSELNMSSLELGDSALYFCASSLDGEQETQYFGPGTRLLVL.

This clone appeared many times. The chain carries TRBV9 and TRBJ2-5; D gene unclear. The V end was cut by 3 bases, the J end by 4 bases, with 16 bases between. Germline CDR1 and CDR2: SGDLS and YYNGEE. The CDR3 contains 15 residues. CDR3 sequence: CASSETGLVGETQYF. The CDR3 DNA reads TGTGCCAGCAGCGAGACGGGTTTGGTAGGAGAGACCCAGTACTTC. The complete variable domain, with remaining parts taken from reference TRBV9 and TRBJ2-5, reads DSGVTQTPKHLITATGQRVTLRCSPRSGDLSVYWYQQSLDQGLQFLIQYYNGEERAKGNILERFSAQQFPDLHSELNLSSLELGDSALYFCASSETGLVGETQYFGPGTRLLVL.

The CDR3 spells CASTSGTGVINQPQHF. CDR3 DNA sequence: TGTGCCAGTACCTCCGGGACAGGGGTGATCAATCAGCCCCAGCATTTT. The chain is built from TRBV19 and TRBJ1-5; 10 bases agree with TRBD1. The CDR3 covers 16 residues. Germline trimming cut 7 bases from V and 3 bases from J; bases unmatched to any gene: 9. Germline CDR1 LNHDA, CDR2 SQIVND (reference sequence).

With regard to this clone: The sample contains more than one DNA sequence encoding this CDR3. The chain carries TRBV19 and TRBJ1-1, with D unclear. The germline V gene has CDR1 LNHDA and CDR2 SQIVND (reference sequence). This CDR3 spans 14 amino acids. Trimming removed 1 base at V and 0 bases at J, with 6 bases between. This CDR3 is CASSIVGMNTEAFF. CDR3 nucleotide sequence: TGTGCCAGTAGTATAGTGGGCATGAACACTGAAGCTTTCTTT.